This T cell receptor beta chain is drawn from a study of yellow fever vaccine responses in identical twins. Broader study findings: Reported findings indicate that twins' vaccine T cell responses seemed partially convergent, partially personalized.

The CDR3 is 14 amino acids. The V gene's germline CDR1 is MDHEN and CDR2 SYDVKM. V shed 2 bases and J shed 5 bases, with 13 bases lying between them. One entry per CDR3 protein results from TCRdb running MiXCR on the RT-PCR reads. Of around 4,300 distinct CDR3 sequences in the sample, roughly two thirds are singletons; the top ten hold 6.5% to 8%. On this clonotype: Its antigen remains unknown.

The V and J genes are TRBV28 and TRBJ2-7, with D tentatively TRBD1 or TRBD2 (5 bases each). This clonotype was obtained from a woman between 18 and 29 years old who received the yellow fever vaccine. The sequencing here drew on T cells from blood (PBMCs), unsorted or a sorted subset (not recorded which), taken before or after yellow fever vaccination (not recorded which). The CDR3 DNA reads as TGTGCCAGCAGTTTAGGCGCAGGGAGCAACGAGCAGTACTTC. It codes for CASSLGAGSNEQYF.